The T cell receptor beta chain under discussion was sequenced for a study of Graves' ophthalmopathy and Graves' hyperthyroidism. Study information: The term stable hyperthyroidism indicated an absence of ophthalmopathy within 18 months of follow-up.

Amplification of TCR beta CDR3 regions used RNA transcripts. First-round RT-PCR employed HTBI primers, with a second-round multiplex PCR after it. TCRdb passed the multiplex PCR reads through MiXCR, listing each CDR3 protein once. Among about 1.2 million distinct CDR3 sequences, about 36% were seen once, and the ten largest hold 11%. J lost 4 bases, V lost 0 bases, and 2 bases had no gene match. CDR1 is ENHRY, CDR2 SYGVKD, per germline. This CDR3 contains 14 residues. This clonotype was seen a few times. The TCR sequence derives from an adult man with Graves' hyperthyroidism. This sequence joins TRBV10-3 and TRBJ2-7; 8 bases fit TRBD1. Source material: peripheral blood or thyroid tissue (not recorded which). CDR3 DNA: TGTGCCATCAGTGAGTCGGACAGGGTTTACGAGCAGTACTTC. Encoded protein: CAISESDRVYEQYF.